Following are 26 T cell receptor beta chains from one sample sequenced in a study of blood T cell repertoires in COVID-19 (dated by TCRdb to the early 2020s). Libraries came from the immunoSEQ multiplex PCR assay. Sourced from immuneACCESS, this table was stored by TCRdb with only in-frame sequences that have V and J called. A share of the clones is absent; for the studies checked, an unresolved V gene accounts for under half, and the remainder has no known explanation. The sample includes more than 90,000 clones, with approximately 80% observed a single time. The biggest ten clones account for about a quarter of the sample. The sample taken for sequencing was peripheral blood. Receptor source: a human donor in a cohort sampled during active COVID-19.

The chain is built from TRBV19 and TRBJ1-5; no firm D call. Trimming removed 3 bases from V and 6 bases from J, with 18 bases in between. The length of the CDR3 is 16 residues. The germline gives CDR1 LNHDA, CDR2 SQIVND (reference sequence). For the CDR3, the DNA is TGTGCCAGTAGTATCAGAATCGGGGAACACCCTCAGCCCCAGCATTTT. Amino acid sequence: CASSIRIGEHPQPQHF.

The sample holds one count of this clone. CDR3: CSAKQDYEQYF. The CDR3 nucleotides are TGCAGTGCTAAACAGGACTACGAGCAGTACTTC. The chain employs TRBV20-1 and TRBJ2-7, with D possibly being TRBD1 (5 bases). The CDR3 spans 11 residues. Germline V gene data show CDR1 as DFQATT and CDR2 as SNEGSKA (reference sequence). The V and J ends lost 4 bases and 3 bases respectively, with 7 bases between them.

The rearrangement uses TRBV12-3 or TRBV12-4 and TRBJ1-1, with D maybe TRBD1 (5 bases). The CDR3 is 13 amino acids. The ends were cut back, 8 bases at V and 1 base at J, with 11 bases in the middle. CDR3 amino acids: CASCIQENTEAFF. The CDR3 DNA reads TGTGCCAGCTGTATACAGGAGAACACTGAAGCTTTCTTT.

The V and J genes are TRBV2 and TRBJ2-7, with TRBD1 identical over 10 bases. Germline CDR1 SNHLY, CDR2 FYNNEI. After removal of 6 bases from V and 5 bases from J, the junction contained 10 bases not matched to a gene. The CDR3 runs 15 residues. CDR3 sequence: CASRTGGSKLDEQYF. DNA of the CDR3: TGTGCCAGCAGGACAGGGGGCAGTAAGTTGGACGAGCAGTACTTC.

The CDR3 region is CASSLGRSSYEQYF. The CDR3 nucleotides are TGTGCCAGCAGCTTAGGCCGTAGCTCCTACGAGCAGTACTTC. The chain is built from TRBV7-2 and TRBJ2-7; D call uncertain. Per germline, CDR1 SGHTA and CDR2 FQGNSA. The length of the CDR3 is 14 residues. The ends were cut back, 1 base at V and 0 bases at J, with 7 bases in the middle.

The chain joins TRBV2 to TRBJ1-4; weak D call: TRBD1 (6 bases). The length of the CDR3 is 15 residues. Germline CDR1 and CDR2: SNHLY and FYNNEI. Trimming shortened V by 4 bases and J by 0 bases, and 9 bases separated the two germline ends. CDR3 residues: CASSVTGTTNEKLFF. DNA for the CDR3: TGTGCCAGCAGTGTGACAGGTACAACTAATGAAAAACTGTTTTTT.

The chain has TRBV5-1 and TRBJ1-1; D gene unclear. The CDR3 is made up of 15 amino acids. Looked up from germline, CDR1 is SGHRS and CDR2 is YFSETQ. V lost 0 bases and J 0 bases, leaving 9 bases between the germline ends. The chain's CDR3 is CASSLGHILNTEAFF. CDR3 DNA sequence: TGCGCCAGCAGCTTGGGACACATCTTGAACACTGAAGCTTTCTTT.

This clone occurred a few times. The CDR3 reads CASSPVAGHTDTQYF. The CDR3 bases are TGTGCCAGCAGCCCAGTAGCGGGACACACAGATACGCAGTATTTT. The chain combines TRBV7-6 with TRBJ2-3, with TRBD2 identical over 8 bases. Germline loops: CDR1 SGHVS, CDR2 FNYEAQ. The CDR3 loop spans 15 amino acids. With V trimmed by 5 bases and J by 2 bases, 6 bases remained unmatched.

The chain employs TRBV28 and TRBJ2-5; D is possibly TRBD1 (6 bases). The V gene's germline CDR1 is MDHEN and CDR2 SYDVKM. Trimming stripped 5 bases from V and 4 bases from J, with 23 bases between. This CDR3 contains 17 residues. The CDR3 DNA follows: TGTGCCAGCAGTCCAATAGGGGGATTACCTGAGGGAGAGACCCAGTACTTC. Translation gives CASSPIGGLPEGETQYF.

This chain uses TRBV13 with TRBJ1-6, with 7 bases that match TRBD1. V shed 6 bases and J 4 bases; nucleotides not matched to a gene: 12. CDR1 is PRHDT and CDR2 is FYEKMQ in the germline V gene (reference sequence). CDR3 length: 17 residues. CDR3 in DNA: TGTGCCAGCAGTCGGTCCGGGACAGATCATTATAATTCACCCCTCCACTTT. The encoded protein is CASSRSGTDHYNSPLHF.

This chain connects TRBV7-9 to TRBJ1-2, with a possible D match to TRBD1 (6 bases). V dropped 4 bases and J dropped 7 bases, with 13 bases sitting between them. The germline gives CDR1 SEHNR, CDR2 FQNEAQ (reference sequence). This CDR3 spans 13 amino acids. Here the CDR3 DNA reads TGTGCCAGCAGCTCTACAGGGATCGGTGGCTACACCTTC. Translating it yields CASSSTGIGGYTF.

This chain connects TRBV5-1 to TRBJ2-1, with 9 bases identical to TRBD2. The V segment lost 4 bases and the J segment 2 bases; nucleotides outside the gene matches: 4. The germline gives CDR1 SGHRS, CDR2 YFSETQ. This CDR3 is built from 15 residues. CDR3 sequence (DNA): TGCGCCAGCAGCAAAGCGGGGGGTACCTACAATGAGCAGTTCTTC. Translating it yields CASSKAGGTYNEQFF.

CDR3 sequence reads: CASTLTAPTDTQYF. The CDR3 region has the DNA TGTGCCAGCACGCTCACTGCCCCCACAGATACGCAGTATTTT. This chain links TRBV6-5 with TRBJ2-3; D is uncertain. This CDR3 spans 14 amino acids. The V gene lost 7 bases and the J gene lost 2 bases, with 13 bases spanning the gap. Germline V gives CDR1 MNHEY, CDR2 SVGAGI.

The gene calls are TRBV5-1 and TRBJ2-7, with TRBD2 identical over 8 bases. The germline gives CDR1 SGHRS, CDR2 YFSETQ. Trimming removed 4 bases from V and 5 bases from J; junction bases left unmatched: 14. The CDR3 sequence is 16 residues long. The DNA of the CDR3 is TGCGCCAGCAGCCCCGGACTAGCCGTCCAGCAAGACGAGCAGTACTTC. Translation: CASSPGLAVQQDEQYF.

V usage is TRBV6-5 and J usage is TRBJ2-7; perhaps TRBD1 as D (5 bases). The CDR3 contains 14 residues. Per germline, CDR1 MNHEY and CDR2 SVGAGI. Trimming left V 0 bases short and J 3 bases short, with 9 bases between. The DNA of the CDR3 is TGTGCCAGCAGTTACTCGACAGCCAGCTACGAGCAGTACTTC. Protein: CASSYSTASYEQYF.

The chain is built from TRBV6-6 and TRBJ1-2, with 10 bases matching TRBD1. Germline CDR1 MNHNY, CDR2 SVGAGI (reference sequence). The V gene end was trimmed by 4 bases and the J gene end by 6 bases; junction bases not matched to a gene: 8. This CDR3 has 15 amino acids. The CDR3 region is CASSSPRDRGDGYTF. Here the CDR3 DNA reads TGTGCCAGCAGTTCACCCCGGGACAGGGGTGATGGCTACACCTTC.

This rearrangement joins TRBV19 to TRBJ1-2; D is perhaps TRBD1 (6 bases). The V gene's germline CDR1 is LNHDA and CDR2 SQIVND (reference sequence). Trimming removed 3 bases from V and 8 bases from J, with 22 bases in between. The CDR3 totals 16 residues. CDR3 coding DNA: TGTGCCAGTAGTATCCCACAGGGAGTAGTAGCGGGCGGCTACACCTTC. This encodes CASSIPQGVVAGGYTF.

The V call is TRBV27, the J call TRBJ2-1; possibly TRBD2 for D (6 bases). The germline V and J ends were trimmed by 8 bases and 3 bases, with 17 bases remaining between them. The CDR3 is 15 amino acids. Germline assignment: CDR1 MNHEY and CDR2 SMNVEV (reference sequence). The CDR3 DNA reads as TGTGCCAGCGGCTCTCTCCGGGGGAACTACAATGAGCAGTTCTTC. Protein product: CASGSLRGNYNEQFF.

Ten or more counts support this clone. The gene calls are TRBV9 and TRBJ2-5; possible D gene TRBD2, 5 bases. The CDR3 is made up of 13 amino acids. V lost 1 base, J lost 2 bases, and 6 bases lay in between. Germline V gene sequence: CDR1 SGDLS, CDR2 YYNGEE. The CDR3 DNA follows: TGTGCCAGCAGCGTACCGGGGCAAGAGACCCAGTACTTC. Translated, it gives CASSVPGQETQYF.

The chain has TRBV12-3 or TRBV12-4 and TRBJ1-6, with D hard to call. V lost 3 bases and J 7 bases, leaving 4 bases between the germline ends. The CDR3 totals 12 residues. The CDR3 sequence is CASSFGNSPLHF. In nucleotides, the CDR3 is TGTGCCAGCAGTTTCGGGAATTCACCCCTCCACTTT.

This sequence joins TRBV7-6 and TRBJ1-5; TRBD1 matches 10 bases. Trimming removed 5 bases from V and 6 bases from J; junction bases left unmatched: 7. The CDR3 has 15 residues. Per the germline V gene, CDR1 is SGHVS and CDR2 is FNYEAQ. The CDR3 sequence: CASSRGQGGGQPQHF. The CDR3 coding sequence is TGTGCCAGCAGCCGCGGACAGGGGGGCGGTCAGCCCCAGCATTTT. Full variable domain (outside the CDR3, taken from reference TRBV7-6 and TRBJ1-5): GAGVSQSPRYKVTKRGQDVALRCDPISGHVSLYWYRQALGQGPEFLTYFNYEAQQDKSGLPNDRFSAERPEGSISTLTIQRTEQRDSAMYRCASSRGQGGGQPQHFGDGTRLSIL.

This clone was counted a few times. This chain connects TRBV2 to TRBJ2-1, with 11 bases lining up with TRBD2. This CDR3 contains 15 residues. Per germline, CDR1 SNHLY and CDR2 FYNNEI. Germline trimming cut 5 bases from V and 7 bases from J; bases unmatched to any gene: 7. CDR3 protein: CASSLLAGVGNEQFF. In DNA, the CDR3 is TGTGCCAGCAGTCTACTAGCGGGAGTAGGGAATGAGCAGTTCTTC.

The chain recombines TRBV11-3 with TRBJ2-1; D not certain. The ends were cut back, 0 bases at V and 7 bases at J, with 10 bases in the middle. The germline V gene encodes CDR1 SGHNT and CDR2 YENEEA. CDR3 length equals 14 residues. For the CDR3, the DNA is TGTGCCAGCAGCTTAGATCGGGTAGTGAATGAGCAGTTCTTC. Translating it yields CASSLDRVVNEQFF.

CDR3 sequence reads: CASSRTSGRSYNEQFF. In nucleotides, the CDR3 is TGTGCCAGTAGCAGGACTAGCGGGAGGTCCTACAATGAGCAGTTCTTC. The chain employs TRBV19 and TRBJ2-1, with 14 bases identical to TRBD2. Per the germline V gene, CDR1 is LNHDA and CDR2 is SQIVND (reference sequence). CDR3 length: 16 residues. Trimming removed 6 bases from V and 1 base from J; junction bases left unmatched: 2.

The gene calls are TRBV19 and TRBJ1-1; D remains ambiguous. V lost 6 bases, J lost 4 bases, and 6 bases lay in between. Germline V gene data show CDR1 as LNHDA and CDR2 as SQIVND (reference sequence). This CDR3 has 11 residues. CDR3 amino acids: CASSEFTEAFF. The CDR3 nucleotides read TGTGCCAGTAGCGAGTTCACTGAAGCTTTCTTT. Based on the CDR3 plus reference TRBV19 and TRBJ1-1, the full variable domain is DGGITQSPKYLFRKEGQNVTLSCEQNLNHDAMYWYRQDPGQGLRLIYYSQIVNDFQKGDIAEGYSVSREKKESFPLTVTSAQKNPTAFYLCASSEFTEAFFGQGTRLTVV.

The DNA for the CDR3 is TGTGCCAGCGGGACTCCTATGGGGGAGACCCAGTACTTC. Its translation: CASGTPMGETQYF. V is TRBV2 and J is TRBJ2-5; TRBD2 is a possible D gene (6 bases). CDR3 length: 13 amino acids. Germline V gene sequence: CDR1 SNHLY, CDR2 FYNNEI. Trimming took 8 bases from V and 5 from J, leaving 15 bases between them.